The 14 T cell receptor beta chains reported below all come from one sample, sequenced in a study of cytomegalovirus exposure and HLA in healthy donors. This PCR relied on a set of 60 Vbeta primers and 13 Jbeta primers. Sequencing was performed with immunoSEQ multiplex PCR; in TCRdb, only in-frame clones are kept and a portion is missing. The table records approximately 260,000 clones, approximately 84% of them present only once. Sequencing was done on a sample of PBMCs. The receptors here all came from a woman between 40 and 55 years old in good health and CMV-seropositive.

V usage is TRBV27 and J usage is TRBJ2-7, with D tentatively TRBD2 (5 bases). This CDR3 has 13 residues. Germline CDR1 reads MNHEY; CDR2 reads SMNVEV (reference sequence). Deletions cut 4 bases from V and 6 bases from J, with 13 bases between. As DNA, the CDR3 is TGTGCCAGCAGTTCGTACACGGCGGGCGAGCAGTACTTC. It is translated as CASSSYTAGEQYF.

The V and J genes are TRBV20-1 and TRBJ1-1; D call uncertain. The CDR3 is made up of 11 amino acids. Trimming shortened V by 4 bases and J by 5 bases, and 8 bases separated the two germline ends. CDR1 and CDR2 (germline): DFQATT, SNEGSKA (reference sequence). CDR3 residues: CSAKRYTEAFF. CDR3 sequence (DNA): TGCAGTGCTAAGAGGTATACTGAAGCTTTCTTT.

The chain has TRBV9 and TRBJ2-2; TRBD1 is a possible D gene (6 bases). Germline CDR1 SGDLS, CDR2 YYNGEE. CDR3 size: 14 residues. Trimming removed 3 bases at V and 2 bases at J, with 8 bases between. DNA for the CDR3: TGTGCCAGCAGCGGGGGACAAAACACCGGGGAGCTGTTTTTT. Translated, it gives CASSGGQNTGELFF.

V is TRBV5-6 and J is TRBJ2-3, with 9 nucleotides matching TRBD1. Trimming cost V 2 bases and J 4 bases; bases outside gene matches: 11. Per the germline V gene, CDR1 is SGHDT and CDR2 is YYEEEE. CDR3 length equals 17 residues. CDR3 loop: CASSLYGTGSSADTQYF. The CDR3 DNA sequence: TGTGCCAGCAGCTTATACGGGACAGGGAGTAGTGCAGATACGCAGTATTTT.

The chain uses TRBV19 and TRBJ1-5; D perhaps matches TRBD1 (5 bases). The germline V gene has CDR1 LNHDA and CDR2 SQIVND (reference sequence). V was trimmed by 0 bases and J by 2 bases, leaving 14 bases between them. The CDR3 totals 17 residues. The chain's CDR3 is CASSIDGRGSGNQPQHF. The CDR3, as DNA: TGTGCCAGTAGTATAGATGGGAGGGGATCGGGCAATCAGCCCCAGCATTTT.

V and J are TRBV6-5 and TRBJ1-1, with 7 bases that match TRBD1. The CDR3 has 13 amino acids. Germline V gives CDR1 MNHEY, CDR2 SVGAGI. Unmatched junction bases numbered 2, after V lost 6 bases and J lost 1 base. The CDR3 spells CASRWTGNTEAFF. CDR3 in DNA: TGTGCCAGCAGATGGACAGGGAACACTGAAGCTTTCTTT.

The V gene is TRBV19, the J gene TRBJ2-2; TRBD2 matches 7 bases. Germline trimming cut 3 bases from V and 0 bases from J; bases unmatched to any gene: 4. CDR1 is LNHDA and CDR2 is SQIVND in the germline V gene (reference sequence). The CDR3 spans 16 residues. The CDR3 DNA is TGTGCCAGTAGTATTCCCCTAGCGGCGAACACCGGGGAGCTGTTTTTT. It encodes CASSIPLAANTGELFF.

The CDR3 sequence is CASSPDGTSVAYEQYF. The CDR3, as DNA: TGTGCCAGCAGCCCGGACGGGACTAGCGTTGCCTACGAGCAGTACTTC. The chain employs TRBV7-3 and TRBJ2-7; the match to TRBD2 covers 10 bases. Germline lookup yields CDR1 SGHTA and CDR2 FQGTGA. V lost 5 bases to trimming and J lost 2 bases; unmatched junction nucleotides: 9. This CDR3 has 16 residues.

This rearrangement joins TRBV7-9 to TRBJ1-2, with D unresolved. With 1 base removed from V and 4 bases from J, the gap between germline ends came to 13 bases. CDR3 length equals 15 residues. From germline, CDR1 is SEHNR and CDR2 FQNEAQ (reference sequence). As DNA, the CDR3 is TGTGCCAGCAGCTTAGGTTGGCAGGCGGGCTATGGCTACACCTTC. It translates to CASSLGWQAGYGYTF. The entire variable domain, with the rest obtained from reference TRBV7-9 and TRBJ1-2, is as follows: DTGVSQNPRHKITKRGQNVTFRCDPISEHNRLYWYRQTLGQGPEFLTYFQNEAQLEKSRLLSDRFSAERPKGSFSTLEIQRTEQGDSAMYLCASSLGWQAGYGYTFGSGTRLTVV.

The chain recombines TRBV25-1 with TRBJ1-1; no reliable D call. CDR3 length: 15 amino acids. The V end lost 1 base, the J end lost 0 bases, and 9 bases lay between the germline ends. Germline V lookup: CDR1 MGHDK, CDR2 SYGVNS. The CDR3 nucleotides read TGTGCCAGCAGTGAATCGACAAGGATGAACACTGAAGCTTTCTTT. It translates to CASSESTRMNTEAFF.

The count of this clone is one. This sequence joins TRBV4-3 and TRBJ1-6; TRBD1 aligns across 10 bases. CDR1 and CDR2 (germline): LGHNA, YSLEER. The CDR3 is made up of 17 amino acids. After removal of 0 bases from V and 9 bases from J, the junction contained 8 bases not matched to a gene. The CDR3 sequence is CASSQEWRQGAGSPLHF. Here the CDR3 DNA reads TGCGCCAGCAGCCAAGAATGGAGACAGGGGGCAGGTTCACCCCTCCACTTT.

The V gene is TRBV19, the J gene TRBJ2-7, with 7 bases identical to TRBD1. V lost 5 bases and J lost 2; bases outside the gene matches: 9. Germline assignment: CDR1 LNHDA and CDR2 SQIVND (reference sequence). There are 15 residues in the CDR3. In DNA form, the CDR3 reads TGTGCCAGTAGTTCGTTCCCGACAGGGACCTACGAGCAGTACTTC. It is translated as CASSSFPTGTYEQYF. Full variable domain (remainder filled in from reference TRBV19 and TRBJ2-7): DGGITQSPKYLFRKEGQNVTLSCEQNLNHDAMYWYRQDPGQGLRLIYYSQIVNDFQKGDIAEGYSVSREKKESFPLTVTSAQKNPTAFYLCASSSFPTGTYEQYFGPGTRLTVT.

The chain is built from TRBV21-1 and TRBJ2-4; the DNA was not compared with TRBD1, the D call given in the table. TRBV21-1 is a listed pseudogene. This CDR3 contains 15 residues. This chain's CDR3 is CASRPTSGHKNIQYF. CDR3 coding DNA: TGTGCCAGCCGACCCACTTCGGGACACAAAAACATTCAGTACTTC.

The chain employs TRBV7-6 and TRBJ2-7, with 7 bases matching TRBD1. Germline CDR1 reads SGHVS; CDR2 reads FNYEAQ. This CDR3 has 15 residues. The J segment lost 5 bases and the V segment lost 5 bases, leaving 12 bases of the junction unmatched. CDR3 in DNA: TGTGCCAGCAGCCCCTTTGTGACAGGGAACCACGAGCAGTACTTC. Amino acid sequence: CASSPFVTGNHEQYF.